Presented here are 15 T cell receptor beta chains from one specimen sequenced in a study of patients and donors after allogeneic stem cell transplantation (dated by TCRdb to 2018 to 2020). Libraries were constructed by RT-PCR. The listed sequencing device is NextSeq 550. The public reads were reprocessed in TCRdb via fastp at Q25 and MiXCR, keeping in-frame beta chains. Rows matching on CDR3 protein sequence are summarized as one entry with the most common DNA and genes. The sample table lists about a million distinct CDR3 sequences, about a sixth of them with a count of one. The ten top clones hold roughly 6% of the sample. Material: blood, either unsorted or a sorted T cell fraction (not recorded which). The receptors were sampled from a human donor who was either an allogeneic HSCT recipient or a stem cell or donor lymphocyte infusion donor (not recorded which). It is not recorded whose cells these are; they may come from a transplant donor.

This clonotype was seen ten or more times. This chain uses TRBV12-3 or TRBV12-4 with TRBJ1-1; possibly TRBD1 for D (6 bases). Trimming shortened V by 5 bases and J by 5 bases, and 12 bases separated the two germline ends. This CDR3 comprises 13 residues. The CDR3 sequence: CASSPYRETEAFF. The CDR3 region has the DNA TGTGCCAGCAGTCCCTACAGGGAAACTGAAGCTTTCTTT.

The chain employs TRBV29-1 and TRBJ2-3, with 9 bases matching TRBD2. Germline V gene lookup returns CDR1 SQVTM and CDR2 ANQGSEA. V lost 5 bases and J lost 1; bases outside the gene matches: 4. The CDR3 sequence is 14 residues long. The CDR3 region is CSVPAGGRTDTQYF. The CDR3 region has the DNA TGCAGCGTTCCTGCGGGAGGGCGCACAGATACGCAGTATTTT.

The table lists this clonotype with a few counts. V usage is TRBV7-3 and J usage is TRBJ2-2, with D tentatively TRBD1 (5 bases). Germline-derived CDR1 and CDR2 are SGHTA and FQGTGA. The CDR3 sequence is 16 residues long. Trimming shortened V by 2 bases and J by 0 bases, and 10 bases separated the two germline ends. The CDR3 here is CASSLRKGSNTGELFF. In DNA form, the CDR3 reads TGTGCCAGCAGCTTACGCAAGGGGTCGAACACCGGGGAGCTGTTTTTT.

V gene TRBV11-2 combines with J gene TRBJ2-5, with D tentatively TRBD1 (6 bases). This CDR3 comprises 13 residues. Looked up from germline, CDR1 is SGHAT and CDR2 is FQNNGV. Trimming removed 6 bases at V and 5 bases at J, with 13 bases between. Here the CDR3 reads CASRKQGEETQYF. The CDR3 DNA sequence: TGTGCCAGCAGGAAACAGGGCGAGGAGACCCAGTACTTC.

This clonotype occurred many times. V and J are TRBV12-3 or TRBV12-4 and TRBJ2-1, with a weak D call TRBD2 (5 bases). Trimming left V 6 bases short and J 8 bases short, with 20 bases between. This CDR3 contains 15 residues. As DNA, the CDR3 is TGTGCCAGCAGCCGGGGAATCGTCTTAGAAGATGAGCAGTTCTTC. As protein: CASSRGIVLEDEQFF.

This clonotype was counted only a few times. This chain connects TRBV7-8 to TRBJ1-5; 7 bases line up with TRBD1. The CDR3 totals 19 residues. Trimming removed 2 bases from V and 1 base from J; junction bases left unmatched: 14. The germline gives CDR1 SGHVS, CDR2 FQNEAQ. This CDR3 reads CASSLFIPTGRASNQPQHF. The CDR3 DNA reads as TGTGCCAGCAGCTTATTTATACCGACAGGGAGGGCCAGCAATCAGCCCCAGCATTTT.

Only a few counts were recorded for this clonotype. The V gene is TRBV9, the J gene TRBJ2-3; TRBD2 matches at 12 bases. Per germline, CDR1 SGDLS and CDR2 YYNGEE. The CDR3 runs to 16 residues. V shed 4 bases and J 5 bases; nucleotides not matched to a gene: 8. Written as DNA, the CDR3 is TGTGCCAGCAGCACCCCACTAGCGGGGGGTAGAGATACGCAGTATTTT. Translation: CASSTPLAGGRDTQYF. The entire variable domain, with the rest obtained from reference TRBV9 and TRBJ2-3, is as follows: DSGVTQTPKHLITATGQRVTLRCSPRSGDLSVYWYQQSLDQGLQFLIQYYNGEERAKGNILERFSAQQFPDLHSELNLSSLELGDSALYFCASSTPLAGGRDTQYFGPGTRLTVL.

J is TRBJ2-5 and V is TRBV3-1; 8 bases align to TRBD1. The CDR3 loop spans 15 amino acids. Germline assignment: CDR1 LGHDT and CDR2 YNNKEL (reference sequence). V lost 4 bases to trimming and J lost 9 bases; unmatched junction nucleotides: 13. In DNA form, the CDR3 reads TGTGCCAGCAGCCCTGACAGGGGTACTTTCCTATCCCAGTACTTC. Translating it yields CASSPDRGTFLSQYF.

V gene TRBV9 combines with J gene TRBJ2-1, with TRBD2 matching 7 bases. The trim removed 0 bases at V and 5 bases at J, leaving 8 bases unmatched. Per the germline V gene, CDR1 is SGDLS and CDR2 is YYNGEE. The CDR3 sequence is 16 residues long. CDR3 region: CASSVVPGLEHNEQFF. In DNA form, the CDR3 reads TGTGCCAGCAGCGTAGTGCCCGGACTAGAACACAATGAGCAGTTCTTC.

The rearrangement joins TRBV20-1 to TRBJ2-3, with no clear D. This CDR3 contains 12 residues. Trimming removed 1 base at V and 2 bases at J, with 4 bases between. In germline, CDR1 is DFQATT, CDR2 SNEGSKA (reference sequence). The CDR3 DNA reads TGCAGTGCTAGAGCTCACACAGATACGCAGTATTTT. Encoded protein: CSARAHTDTQYF.

This clonotype has more than one count but fewer than ten. The CDR3 coding sequence is TGCAGTGCTAGAGAAGGGACAGGGGGAAACATTCAGTACTTC. This gives the protein CSAREGTGGNIQYF. The genes are TRBV20-1 and TRBJ2-4; 11 bases align to TRBD1. The CDR3 consists of 14 residues. Germline trimming cut 0 bases from V and 6 bases from J; bases unmatched to any gene: 1. The germline V gene encodes CDR1 DFQATT and CDR2 SNEGSKA (reference sequence).

The chain recombines TRBV12-3 or TRBV12-4 with TRBJ1-1; 8 positions agree with TRBD1. Germline trimming cut 6 bases from V and 9 bases from J; bases unmatched to any gene: 6. The CDR3 is 12 amino acids. The CDR3 loop is CASRLQGVKAFF. CDR3 bases: TGTGCCAGCAGGTTACAGGGGGTGAAAGCTTTCTTT.

This chain connects TRBV29-1 to TRBJ2-7; D may be TRBD2 (6 bases). V lost 3 bases and J 2 bases, leaving 23 bases between the germline ends. The CDR3 consists of 17 residues. Per germline, CDR1 SQVTM and CDR2 ANQGSEA. CDR3 protein: CSVDIWEIKTGAYEQYF. DNA of the CDR3: TGCAGCGTTGACATTTGGGAGATTAAGACGGGAGCCTACGAGCAGTACTTC.

This clonotype was recorded a few times. The chain joins TRBV5-6 to TRBJ2-7; D assignment may be TRBD1 or TRBD2 (5 bases each). Per germline, CDR1 SGHDT and CDR2 YYEEEE. The CDR3 extends over 11 amino acids. The germline V and J ends were trimmed by 0 bases and 9 bases, with 7 bases remaining between them. CDR3 sequence (DNA): TGTGCCAGCAGCTTGGGAGGGGTGCAGTACTTC. It is translated as CASSLGGVQYF.

CDR3 sequence: CASSLPSPARGETQYF. As DNA, the CDR3 is TGTGCCAGCAGCCTCCCCTCTCCAGCGCGTGGAGAGACCCAGTACTTC. V and J are TRBV7-9 and TRBJ2-5, with D hard to call. The V end was cut by 5 bases, the J end by 4 bases, with 20 bases between. This CDR3 spans 16 amino acids. Germline V gene lookup returns CDR1 SEHNR and CDR2 FQNEAQ (reference sequence).